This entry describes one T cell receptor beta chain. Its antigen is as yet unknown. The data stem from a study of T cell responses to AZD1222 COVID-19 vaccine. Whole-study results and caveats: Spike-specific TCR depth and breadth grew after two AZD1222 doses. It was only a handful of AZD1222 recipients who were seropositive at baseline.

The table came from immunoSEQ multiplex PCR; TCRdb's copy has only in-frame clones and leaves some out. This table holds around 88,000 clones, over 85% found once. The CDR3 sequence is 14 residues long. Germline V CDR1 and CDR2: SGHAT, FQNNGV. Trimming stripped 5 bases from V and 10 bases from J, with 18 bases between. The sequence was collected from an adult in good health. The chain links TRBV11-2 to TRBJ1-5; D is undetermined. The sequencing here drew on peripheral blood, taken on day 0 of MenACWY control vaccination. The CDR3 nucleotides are TGTGCCAGCAGCAGGACCCCTAGGGATTCTCCCCAGCATTTT. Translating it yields CASSRTPRDSPQHF.